This T cell receptor (beta chain) was captured by sequencing in a study of cytomegalovirus exposure and HLA in healthy donors. Repertoires were generated with immunoSEQ multiplex PCR, while TCRdb's copy carries only in-frame clones and drops some. The sample lists around 80,000 clones, about 95% occurring once. Germline V gene lookup returns CDR1 SQVTM and CDR2 ANQGSEA. The V and J ends lost 7 bases and 2 bases respectively, with 9 bases between them. The CDR3 runs 12 residues. The chain recombines TRBV29-1 with TRBJ1-3; the D gene is possibly TRBD1 (6 bases). The sample was PBMCs. The receptor was derived from a woman younger than 30 in good health and CMV-seronegative. CDR3 loop: CSATGTGNTIYF. DNA of the CDR3: TGCAGCGCCACAGGGACTGGAAACACCATATATTTT.